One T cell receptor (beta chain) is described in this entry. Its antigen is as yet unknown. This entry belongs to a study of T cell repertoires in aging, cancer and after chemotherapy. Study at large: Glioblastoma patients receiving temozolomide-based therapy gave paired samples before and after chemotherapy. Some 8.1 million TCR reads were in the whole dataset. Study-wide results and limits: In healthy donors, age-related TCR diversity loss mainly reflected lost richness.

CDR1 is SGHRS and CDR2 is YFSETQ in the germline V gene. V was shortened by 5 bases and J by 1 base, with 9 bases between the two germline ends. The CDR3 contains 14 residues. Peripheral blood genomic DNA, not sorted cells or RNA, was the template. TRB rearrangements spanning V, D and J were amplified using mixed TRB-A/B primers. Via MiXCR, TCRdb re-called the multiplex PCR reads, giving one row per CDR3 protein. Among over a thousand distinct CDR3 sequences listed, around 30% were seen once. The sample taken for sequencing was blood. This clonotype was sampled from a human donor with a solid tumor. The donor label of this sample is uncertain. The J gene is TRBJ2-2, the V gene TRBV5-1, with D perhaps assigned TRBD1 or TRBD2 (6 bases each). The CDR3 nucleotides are TGCGCCAGCAGGGGGGGCCTGAACACCGGGGAGCTGTTTTTT. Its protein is CASRGGLNTGELFF.